A single sample is the source of the 25 T cell receptor beta chains below, sequenced in a study of identical twins. TCRdb reprocessed the 5' RACE reads via MiXCR and lists one record per CDR3 protein. The profile covers fewer than 550,000 distinct CDR3 sequences, with more than 13% appearing a single time and approximately 1% taken by the ten largest. The same sample was also used in a study of yellow fever vaccine responses in identical twins.

Sequenced material: CD4+ T cells sorted from blood. The source is a woman in her late teens or twenties in good health.

The chain carries TRBV20-1 and TRBJ2-7, with 11 bases that match TRBD2. The ends lost 2 bases at V and 3 bases at J; junction bases unmatched: 9. Looked up from germline, CDR1 is DFQATT and CDR2 is SNEGSKA (reference sequence). The CDR3 contains 16 residues. The CDR3 loop is CSARSSGGPAGYEQYF. The CDR3 DNA is TGCAGTGCTAGATCTAGCGGGGGGCCCGCGGGCTACGAGCAGTACTTC.

This clonotype was found many times. The V call is TRBV18, the J call TRBJ2-7, with 9 bases matching TRBD1. This CDR3 is built from 14 residues. Per the germline V gene, CDR1 is KGHSH and CDR2 is LQKENI. J lost 5 bases, V lost 6 bases, and 8 bases had no gene match. The CDR3 nucleotides read TGTGCCAGCTCCCCTATGGGACAGGGTCACGAGCAGTACTTC. Its translation: CASSPMGQGHEQYF.

This clonotype was seen repeatedly, ten times or more. This chain joins TRBV12-3 or TRBV12-4 and TRBJ2-3, with a possible D match to TRBD1 (6 bases). The CDR3 covers 16 residues. Trimming shortened V by 4 bases and J by 1 base, and 15 bases separated the two germline ends. CDR3 coding DNA: TGTGCCAGCAGTTCGGGACAATTAAGGGGCACAGATACGCAGTATTTT. Translation: CASSSGQLRGTDTQYF.

This clonotype appeared many times. The chain combines TRBV12-3 or TRBV12-4 with TRBJ1-1, with a possible D match to TRBD1 (5 bases). V was cut by 1 base and J by 1 base, with 7 bases left in between. The CDR3 runs to 14 residues. The CDR3 reads CASSLGRGNTEAFF. The CDR3 bases are TGTGCCAGCAGTTTAGGGAGGGGGAACACTGAAGCTTTCTTT.

The DNA for the CDR3 is TGCGCCAGCAGCTTAATGGTAGTAGAGACCCAGTACTTC. Encoded protein: CASSLMVVETQYF. V and J are TRBV5-1 and TRBJ2-5, with unresolved D. CDR1 and CDR2 from the germline V gene are SGHRS and YFSETQ. V was shortened by 2 bases and J by 4 bases, with 9 bases between the two germline ends. The CDR3 sequence is 13 residues long.

At least ten counts were recorded for this clonotype. The genes are TRBV28 and TRBJ2-7, with TRBD2 identical over 8 bases. With 6 bases clipped from V and 4 bases from J, the junction kept 8 bases outside the gene matches. Germline V lookup: CDR1 MDHEN, CDR2 SYDVKM. This CDR3 has 14 amino acids. The CDR3 here is CASSLSGSIYEQYF. CDR3 nucleotide sequence: TGTGCCAGCAGCCTAAGCGGGAGTATTTACGAGCAGTACTTC. Based on the CDR3 plus reference TRBV28 and TRBJ2-7, the full variable domain is DVKVTQSSRYLVKRTGEKVFLECVQDMDHENMFWYRQDPGLGLRLIYFSYDVKMKEKGDIPEGYSVSREKKERFSLILESASTNQTSMYLCASSLSGSIYEQYFGPGTRLTVT.

This clonotype has ten or more counts. The chain links TRBV20-1 to TRBJ2-7, with a possible D match to TRBD1 (6 bases). Germline V lookup: CDR1 DFQATT, CDR2 SNEGSKA (reference sequence). Trimming took off 0 bases at V and 0 bases at J, with 9 bases between the two ends. The CDR3 extends over 14 amino acids. The CDR3 protein is CSARDDRSSYEQYF. The CDR3 DNA follows: TGCAGTGCTAGAGATGACAGGAGCTCCTACGAGCAGTACTTC.

The rearrangement uses TRBV19 and TRBJ2-2, with 7 bases lining up with TRBD1. There are 14 residues in the CDR3. The ends lost 3 bases at V and 6 bases at J; junction bases unmatched: 4. The V gene's germline CDR1 is LNHDA and CDR2 SQIVND (reference sequence). The DNA for the CDR3 is TGTGCCAGTAGTATTATGAGGGGGCCCGGGGAGCTGTTTTTT. This gives the protein CASSIMRGPGELFF. The full variable domain, in which reference TRBV19 and TRBJ2-2 provide the parts outside the CDR3, is DGGITQSPKYLFRKEGQNVTLSCEQNLNHDAMYWYRQDPGQGLRLIYYSQIVNDFQKGDIAEGYSVSREKKESFPLTVTSAQKNPTAFYLCASSIMRGPGELFFGEGSRLTVL.

This clonotype came up many times. This chain links TRBV5-1 with TRBJ2-3, with 9 bases fitting TRBD2. The CDR3 spans 17 residues. The trim removed 3 bases at V and 5 bases at J, leaving 13 bases unmatched. Germline assignment: CDR1 SGHRS and CDR2 YFSETQ. CDR3 sequence: CASSYDTAGGPVDTQYF. CDR3 nucleotides: TGCGCCAGCAGCTACGATACGGCGGGGGGGCCGGTAGATACGCAGTATTTT. Full variable domain (remainder filled in from reference TRBV5-1 and TRBJ2-3): KAGVTQTPRYLIKTRGQQVTLSCSPISGHRSVSWYQQTPGQGLQFLFEYFSETQRNKGNFPGRFSGRQFSNSRSEMNVSTLELGDSALYLCASSYDTAGGPVDTQYFGPGTRLTVL.

This clonotype was found many times. CDR3 nucleotide sequence: TGCAGTGCTAGCAGGGCCGGGCACCCCTTCACAGATACGCAGTATTTT. Its protein product is CSASRAGHPFTDTQYF. The rearrangement uses TRBV20-1 and TRBJ2-3, with D possibly being TRBD1 (5 bases). The V gene lost 3 bases and the J gene lost 2 bases, with 18 bases spanning the gap. The V gene's germline CDR1 is DFQATT and CDR2 SNEGSKA (reference sequence). The CDR3 is 16 residues long.

This clonotype was detected a few times. This chain joins TRBV29-1 and TRBJ1-3, with D possibly matching TRBD1 (6 bases). Germline CDR1 and CDR2: SQVTM and ANQGSEA. V shed 0 bases and J shed 0 bases, with 15 bases lying between them. The CDR3 sequence is 17 residues long. The CDR3 nucleotides are TGCAGCGTTGAAGATGGAGTAGGGGGAAGCTCTGGAAACACCATATATTTT. Translating gives CSVEDGVGGSSGNTIYF.

This clonotype was observed a few times. The V call is TRBV9, the J call TRBJ2-7; D could derive from TRBD1 or TRBD2 (5 bases each). Germline loops: CDR1 SGDLS, CDR2 YYNGEE. The length of the CDR3 is 13 residues. Deletions cut 0 bases from V and 11 bases from J, with 15 bases between. The DNA of the CDR3 is TGTGCCAGCAGCGTAGGCCCGGGTATGGGGGAGTACTTC. Protein: CASSVGPGMGEYF.

This sequence joins TRBV7-9 and TRBJ2-7, with D unresolved. Between the trimmed V and J ends, which lost 3 bases and 3 bases, there was a span of 12 bases. This CDR3 has 14 amino acids. Germline CDR1 is SEHNR and CDR2 is FQNEAQ (reference sequence). For the CDR3, the DNA is TGTGCCAGCAGCTTCGGTTCAGCGAGCTACGAGCAGTACTTC. It translates to CASSFGSASYEQYF.

This clonotype turned up a few times. The chain carries TRBV20-1 and TRBJ2-1; D gene uncertain. The CDR3 runs to 11 residues. Trimming shortened V by 5 bases and J by 7 bases, and 9 bases separated the two germline ends. Germline V gives CDR1 DFQATT, CDR2 SNEGSKA (reference sequence). The CDR3 region is CSALGTNEQFF. The DNA of the CDR3 is TGCAGTGCTCTAGGTACGAATGAGCAGTTCTTC.

The J gene is TRBJ2-2, the V gene TRBV29-1; TRBD2 is a possible D gene (7 bases). The CDR3 length is 15 residues. Germline V lookup: CDR1 SQVTM, CDR2 ANQGSEA. The ends were cut back, 7 bases at V and 5 bases at J, with 20 bases in the middle. CDR3 nucleotide sequence: TGCAGCGGTGGTCCCAGGGGAGGGGATACCGGGGAGCTGTTTTTT. This gives the protein CSGGPRGGDTGELFF.

DNA of the CDR3: TGTGCCATCATTACGATGGAAGCGTTCGGGGACTCCTACAATGAGCAGTTCTTC. Its protein product is CAIITMEAFGDSYNEQFF. The rearrangement joins TRBV10-3 to TRBJ2-1, with D perhaps matching TRBD2 (5 bases). Germline CDR1 and CDR2: ENHRY and SYGVKD. The CDR3 has 18 amino acids. Between the trimmed V and J ends, which lost 7 bases and 0 bases, there was a span of 22 bases.

The V and J genes are TRBV20-1 and TRBJ2-6, with D perhaps given as TRBD1 or TRBD2 (5 bases each). Germline V gene data show CDR1 as DFQATT and CDR2 as SNEGSKA (reference sequence). The CDR3 consists of 19 residues. Trimming stripped 0 bases from V and 0 bases from J, with 18 bases between. DNA for the CDR3: TGCAGTGCTAGAGATCTCTTCGGGGCAGGGATCTCTGGGGCCAACGTCCTGACTTTC. Its protein product is CSARDLFGAGISGANVLTF.

V usage is TRBV20-1 and J usage is TRBJ2-3, with D hard to call. V lost 7 bases and J lost 1, with 15 bases in between. Per germline, CDR1 DFQATT and CDR2 SNEGSKA (reference sequence). The CDR3 length is 14 residues. The CDR3 here is CSVDRARGTDTQYF. The CDR3 nucleotides are TGCAGTGTAGATCGGGCCCGGGGCACAGATACGCAGTATTTT.

The rearrangement links TRBV5-1 to TRBJ2-5; 7 positions match TRBD1. The V segment lost 4 bases and the J segment 5 bases; nucleotides outside the gene matches: 8. This CDR3 has 14 residues. Germline CDR1 SGHRS, CDR2 YFSETQ. CDR3 amino acids: CASSNDRVRETQYF. The CDR3 coding sequence is TGCGCCAGCAGCAATGACAGGGTACGTGAGACCCAGTACTTC.

V and J are TRBV30 and TRBJ2-7, with no clear D. Trimming took 0 bases from V and 3 from J, leaving 9 bases between them. The CDR3 extends over 13 amino acids. Per germline, CDR1 GTSNPN and CDR2 SVGIG (reference sequence). DNA of the CDR3: TGTGCCTGGAGTGTGCAGATTTACTACGAGCAGTACTTC. Its protein product is CAWSVQIYYEQYF.

The CDR3 sequence is CASSPRDEKLFF. In DNA, the CDR3 is TGTGCCAGCAGCCCCCGGGATGAAAAACTGTTTTTT. This rearrangement joins TRBV6-5 to TRBJ1-4; D is undetermined. Per germline, CDR1 MNHEY and CDR2 SVGAGI. This CDR3 contains 12 residues. Trimming stripped 6 bases from V and 6 bases from J, with 8 bases between.

The V and J genes are TRBV19 and TRBJ2-7; 12 bases line up with TRBD2. This CDR3 is built from 21 residues. Losses at the gene ends were 4 bases for V and 0 bases for J; bases not matched to a gene: 19. Germline assignment: CDR1 LNHDA and CDR2 SQIVND (reference sequence). The CDR3 reads CASSNRGPRPKTSGSSYEQYF. The CDR3 region has the DNA TGTGCCAGTAGTAACCGGGGACCGAGACCCAAGACTAGCGGGAGCTCCTACGAGCAGTACTTC.

The CDR3 sequence is CASSPAVQRLSTDTQYF. CDR3 coding DNA: TGTGCCAGCAGCCCCGCAGTCCAGCGCCTTAGCACAGATACGCAGTATTTT. V is TRBV3-1 and J is TRBJ2-3; D gene unclear. CDR1 LGHDT and CDR2 YNNKEL come from the germline V gene (reference sequence). The V and J ends lost 4 bases and 0 bases respectively, with 17 bases between them. This CDR3 is built from 17 residues.

This clonotype was counted a few times. The rearrangement uses TRBV7-8 and TRBJ2-1, with TRBD1 as a possible D gene (6 bases). V dropped 7 bases and J dropped 10 bases, with 20 bases sitting between them. Germline CDR1 SGHVS, CDR2 FQNEAQ. The CDR3 totals 14 residues. The CDR3 DNA follows: TGTGCCAGCAACCCCAGGGGATTCCCTGGGGAGCAGTTCTTC. As protein: CASNPRGFPGEQFF. The full variable domain, its missing parts supplied by reference TRBV7-8 and TRBJ2-1, is GAGVSQSPRYKVAKRGQDVALRCDPISGHVSLFWYQQALGQGPEFLTYFQNEAQLDKSGLPSDRFFAERPEGSVSTLKIQRTQQEDSAVYLCASNPRGFPGEQFFGPGTRLTVL.

Only a few counts were recorded for this clonotype. The rearrangement links TRBV28 to TRBJ2-1; D ambiguous. Germline V gene data show CDR1 as MDHEN and CDR2 as SYDVKM. The CDR3 runs to 14 residues. The V end was cut by 2 bases, the J end by 10 bases, with 15 bases between. The CDR3 loop reads CASSLVPGSGEQFF. The CDR3 DNA reads as TGTGCCAGCAGTTTAGTGCCGGGTTCGGGCGAGCAGTTCTTC. Full variable domain (rest looked up from reference TRBV28 and TRBJ2-1): DVKVTQSSRYLVKRTGEKVFLECVQDMDHENMFWYRQDPGLGLRLIYFSYDVKMKEKGDIPEGYSVSREKKERFSLILESASTNQTSMYLCASSLVPGSGEQFFGPGTRLTVL.